The entry that follows covers one TCR beta chain sequence. The CDR3 covers 14 residues. V was cut by 9 bases and J by 3 bases, with 18 bases left in between. Germline lookup yields CDR1 MNHEY and CDR2 SMNVEV (reference sequence). The source of the sample is a study of cytomegalovirus exposure and HLA in healthy donors. Study-level background: The early release's HLA-typed donors yielded tens of millions of unique TCRs.

A multiplex PCR was run with 60 Vbeta primers and 13 Jbeta primers. Profiled with immunoSEQ multiplex PCR; TCRdb holds only in-frame clones, not every one. In all, the sample yields more than 95,000 clones. The chain recombines TRBV27 with TRBJ2-7, with TRBD1 as a possible D gene (6 bases). The sequence was collected from a man between 18 and 35 years old in good health and CMV-seronegative. Sequences were obtained from PBMCs. The CDR3 DNA is TGTGCCAGTTCTCTGGGGACAAAGGACTACGAGCAGTACTTC. Translated: CASSLGTKDYEQYF.